A single sample gave rise to the 10 T cell receptor beta chains below, sequenced in a study of cytomegalovirus exposure and HLA in healthy donors. The primer mix had 60 Vbeta and 13 Jbeta primers. TCRdb's table, derived via immunoSEQ multiplex PCR, lists solely in-frame clones and lacks some. Its table records around 130,000 clones. Sequences were obtained from PBMCs. The receptors derive from a woman in her fifties or sixties in good health and CMV-seronegative.

This rearrangement joins TRBV2 to TRBJ2-1; maybe TRBD2 (7 bases). V was pared by 6 bases and J by 2 bases, with 8 bases between. Germline values: CDR1 SNHLY, CDR2 FYNNEI. The CDR3 runs to 13 residues. The CDR3 sequence is CASSGGPYNEQFF. CDR3 DNA: TGTGCCAGCAGCGGGGGGCCCTACAATGAGCAGTTCTTC.

The genes are TRBV27 and TRBJ2-1, with 11 bases fitting TRBD2. V lost 3 bases and J lost 1; bases outside the gene matches: 11. This CDR3 comprises 19 residues. Germline V lookup: CDR1 MNHEY, CDR2 SMNVEV (reference sequence). The CDR3 loop is CASSFLGGTSGRSYNEQFF. The CDR3 nucleotides read TGTGCCAGCAGTTTTTTGGGCGGGACTAGCGGACGATCCTACAATGAGCAGTTCTTC.

This chain connects TRBV25-1 to TRBJ2-5; D not certain. The ends were cut back, 3 bases at V and 3 bases at J, with 11 bases in the middle. Per germline, CDR1 MGHDK and CDR2 SYGVNS. This CDR3 is built from 14 residues. The CDR3 spells CASSDLLKEETQYF. CDR3 coding DNA: TGTGCCAGCAGTGATTTACTGAAAGAAGAGACCCAGTACTTC.

The J gene is TRBJ2-1, the V gene TRBV28; 10 bases are shared with TRBD2. Germline V gives CDR1 MDHEN, CDR2 SYDVKM. The junction had 10 bases not matched to a gene; V was cut back by 6 bases and J by 8 bases. This CDR3 comprises 15 residues. The CDR3 region is CASSPIAGGSYEQFF. The CDR3 DNA sequence: TGTGCCAGCAGCCCTATAGCGGGAGGATCCTATGAGCAGTTCTTC.

The CDR3 nucleotides are TGTGCCAGCAGCATCCGGACAGACCTGGGTGAGCAGTACTTC. Its protein is CASSIRTDLGEQYF. This chain connects TRBV7-8 to TRBJ2-7; TRBD1 is a possible D gene (6 bases). V was trimmed by 5 bases and J by 7 bases, leaving 18 bases between them. Germline-derived CDR1 and CDR2 are SGHVS and FQNEAQ. The CDR3 sequence is 14 residues long. Drawing the rest from reference TRBV7-8 and TRBJ2-7, the complete variable domain is GAGVSQSPRYKVAKRGQDVALRCDPISGHVSLFWYQQALGQGPEFLTYFQNEAQLDKSGLPSDRFFAERPEGSVSTLKIQRTQQEDSAVYLCASSIRTDLGEQYFGPGTRLTVT.

The chain joins TRBV2 to TRBJ2-5, with 9 bases identical to TRBD1. The germline V gene encodes CDR1 SNHLY and CDR2 FYNNEI. This CDR3 is 15 amino acids long. Trimming cost V 2 bases and J 2 bases; bases outside gene matches: 3. The chain's CDR3 is CASSELTGGQETQYF. The DNA for the CDR3 is TGTGCCAGCAGTGAACTGACAGGGGGACAAGAGACCCAGTACTTC.

This chain connects TRBV25-1 to TRBJ2-3; TRBD1 matches at 9 bases. V shed 1 base and J 3 bases; nucleotides not matched to a gene: 5. The germline gives CDR1 MGHDK, CDR2 SYGVNS. The CDR3 spans 16 residues. Here the CDR3 reads CASSEFHGQGTDTQYF. The CDR3 DNA is TGTGCCAGCAGTGAATTTCATGGACAGGGGACAGATACGCAGTATTTT. The full variable domain, its missing parts supplied by reference TRBV25-1 and TRBJ2-3, is EADIYQTPRYLVIGTGKKITLECSQTMGHDKMYWYQQDPGMELHLIHYSYGVNSTEKGDLSSESTVSRIRTEHFPLTLESARPSHTSQYLCASSEFHGQGTDTQYFGPGTRLTVL.

DNA of the CDR3: TGTGCCAGCAGTGATTACCCGGGTGGCTACACCTTC. Encoded protein: CASSDYPGGYTF. The chain joins TRBV2 to TRBJ1-2; no clear D. The V gene lost 3 bases and the J gene lost 7 bases, with 9 bases spanning the gap. The CDR3 has 12 amino acids. Germline V gene lookup returns CDR1 SNHLY and CDR2 FYNNEI.

The rearrangement joins TRBV5-1 to TRBJ2-1; D gene ambiguous. This CDR3 has 13 amino acids. V shed 1 base and J shed 7 bases, with 9 bases lying between them. Germline V lookup: CDR1 SGHRS, CDR2 YFSETQ. The CDR3 spells CASSLFDKNEQFF. The CDR3 nucleotides read TGCGCCAGCAGCTTGTTCGACAAGAATGAGCAGTTCTTC.

The chain uses TRBV5-5 and TRBJ2-7; TRBD2 matches 10 bases. From germline, CDR1 is SGHKS and CDR2 YYEKEE (reference sequence). This CDR3 is built from 14 residues. J lost 6 bases, V lost 2 bases, and 5 bases had no gene match. The CDR3 sequence: CASSLAGGPSEQYF. As DNA, the CDR3 is TGTGCCAGCAGCTTAGCGGGAGGGCCCTCCGAGCAGTACTTC.